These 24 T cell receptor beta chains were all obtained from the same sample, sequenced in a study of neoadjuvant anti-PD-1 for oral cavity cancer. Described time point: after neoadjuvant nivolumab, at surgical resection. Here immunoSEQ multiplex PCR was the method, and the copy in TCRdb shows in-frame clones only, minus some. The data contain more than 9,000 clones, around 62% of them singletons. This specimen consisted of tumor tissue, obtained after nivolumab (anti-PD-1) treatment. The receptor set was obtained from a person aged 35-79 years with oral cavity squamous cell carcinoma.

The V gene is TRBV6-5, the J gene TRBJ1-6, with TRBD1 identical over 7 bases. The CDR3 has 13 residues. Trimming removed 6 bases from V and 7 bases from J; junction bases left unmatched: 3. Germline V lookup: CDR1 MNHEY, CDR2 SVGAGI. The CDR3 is CASSRQGNSPLHF. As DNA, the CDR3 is TGTGCCAGCAGCAGACAGGGAAATTCACCCCTCCACTTT.

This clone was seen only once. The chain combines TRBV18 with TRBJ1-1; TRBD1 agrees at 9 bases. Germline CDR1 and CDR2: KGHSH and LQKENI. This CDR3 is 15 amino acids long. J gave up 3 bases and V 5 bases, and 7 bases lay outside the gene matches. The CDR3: CASSTWTGEDTEAFF. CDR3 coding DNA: TGTGCCAGCTCAACTTGGACAGGGGAGGACACTGAAGCTTTCTTT.

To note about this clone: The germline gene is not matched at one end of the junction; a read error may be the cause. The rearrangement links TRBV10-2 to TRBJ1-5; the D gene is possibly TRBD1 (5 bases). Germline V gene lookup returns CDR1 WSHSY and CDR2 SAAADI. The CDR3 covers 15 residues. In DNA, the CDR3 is TGCGCCAGCACTGAGGACATCGGTCCCAGCCAGCCCCAGCATTTT. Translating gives CASTEDIGPSQPQHF.

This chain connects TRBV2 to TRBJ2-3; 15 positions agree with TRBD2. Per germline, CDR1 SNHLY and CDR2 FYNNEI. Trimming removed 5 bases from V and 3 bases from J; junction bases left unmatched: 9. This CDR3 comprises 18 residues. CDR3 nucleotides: TGTGCCAGCAGTCCTTCTGGACTAGCGGGGGGGAGGACAGATACGCAGTATTTT. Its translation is CASSPSGLAGGRTDTQYF. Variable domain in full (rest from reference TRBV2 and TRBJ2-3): EPEVTQTPSHQVTQMGQEVILRCVPISNHLYFYWYRQILGQKVEFLVSFYNNEISEKSEIFDDQFSVERPDGSNFTLKIRSTKLEDSAMYFCASSPSGLAGGRTDTQYFGPGTRLTVL.

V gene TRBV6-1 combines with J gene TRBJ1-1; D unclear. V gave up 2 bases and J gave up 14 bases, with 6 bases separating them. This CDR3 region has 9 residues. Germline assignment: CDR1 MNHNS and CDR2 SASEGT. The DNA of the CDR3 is TGTGCCAGCAGTGAACTCCACTTCTTT. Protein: CASSELHFF.

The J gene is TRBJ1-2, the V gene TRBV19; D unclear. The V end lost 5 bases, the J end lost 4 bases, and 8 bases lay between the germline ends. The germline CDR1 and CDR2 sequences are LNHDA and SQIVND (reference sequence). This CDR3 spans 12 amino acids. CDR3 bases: TGTGCCAGTAGTGACGGACCCTATGGCTACACCTTC. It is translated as CASSDGPYGYTF.

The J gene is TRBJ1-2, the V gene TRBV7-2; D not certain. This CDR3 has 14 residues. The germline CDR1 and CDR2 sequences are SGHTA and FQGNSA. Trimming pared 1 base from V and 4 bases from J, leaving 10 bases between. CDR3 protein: CASSLEAGPYGYTF. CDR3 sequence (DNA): TGTGCCAGCAGCTTAGAAGCCGGACCCTATGGCTACACCTTC. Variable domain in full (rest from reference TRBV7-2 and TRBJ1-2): GAGVSQSPSNKVTEKGKDVELRCDPISGHTALYWYRQSLGQGLEFLIYFQGNSAPDKSGLPSDRFSAERTGGSVSTLTIQRTQQEDSAVYLCASSLEAGPYGYTFGSGTRLTVV.

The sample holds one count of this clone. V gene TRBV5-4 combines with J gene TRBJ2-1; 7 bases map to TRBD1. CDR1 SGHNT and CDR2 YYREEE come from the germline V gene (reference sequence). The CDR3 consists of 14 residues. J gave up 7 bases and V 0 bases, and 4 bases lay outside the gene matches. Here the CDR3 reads CASSLDGTVNEQFF. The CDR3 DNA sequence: TGTGCCAGCAGCTTGGACGGGACAGTAAATGAGCAGTTCTTC.

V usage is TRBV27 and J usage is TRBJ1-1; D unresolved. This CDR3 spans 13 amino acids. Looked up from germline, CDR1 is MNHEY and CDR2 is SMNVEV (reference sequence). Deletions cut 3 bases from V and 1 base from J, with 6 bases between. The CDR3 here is CASSFFRNTEAFF. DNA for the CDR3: TGTGCCAGCAGTTTCTTCCGGAACACTGAAGCTTTCTTT.

As DNA, the CDR3 is TGTGCCAGCATTGAGAGCTCCTATAATTCACCCCTCCACTTT. The encoded protein is CASIESSYNSPLHF. The chain carries TRBV2 and TRBJ1-6; unclear D gene. Germline V gives CDR1 SNHLY, CDR2 FYNNEI. The V and J ends lost 7 bases and 0 bases respectively, with 7 bases between them. The CDR3 has 14 residues.

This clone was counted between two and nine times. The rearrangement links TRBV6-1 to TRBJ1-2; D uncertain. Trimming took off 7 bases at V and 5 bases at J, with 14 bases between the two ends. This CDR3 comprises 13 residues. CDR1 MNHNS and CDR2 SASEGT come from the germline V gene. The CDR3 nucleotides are TGTGCCAGCACCTCGAGCGTGGGATATGGCTACACCTTC. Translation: CASTSSVGYGYTF.

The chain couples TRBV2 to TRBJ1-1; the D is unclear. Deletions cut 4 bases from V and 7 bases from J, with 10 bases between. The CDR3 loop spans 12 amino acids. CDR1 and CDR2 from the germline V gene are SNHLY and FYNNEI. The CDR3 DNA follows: TGTGCCAGCAGTGGATGGAAGGGTGAAGCTTTCTTT. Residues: CASSGWKGEAFF.

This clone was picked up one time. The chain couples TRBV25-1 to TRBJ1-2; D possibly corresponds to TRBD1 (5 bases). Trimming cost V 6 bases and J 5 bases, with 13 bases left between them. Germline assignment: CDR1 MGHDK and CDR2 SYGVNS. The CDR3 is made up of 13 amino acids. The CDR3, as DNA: TGTGCCAGCAGAGACAGCGCCCGTTATGGCTACACCTTC. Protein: CASRDSARYGYTF.

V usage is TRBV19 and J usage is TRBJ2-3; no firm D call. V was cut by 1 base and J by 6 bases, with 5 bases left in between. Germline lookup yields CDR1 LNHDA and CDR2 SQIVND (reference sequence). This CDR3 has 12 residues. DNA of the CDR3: TGTGCCAGTAGTATAGTGGGTGATACGCAGTATTTT. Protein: CASSIVGDTQYF.

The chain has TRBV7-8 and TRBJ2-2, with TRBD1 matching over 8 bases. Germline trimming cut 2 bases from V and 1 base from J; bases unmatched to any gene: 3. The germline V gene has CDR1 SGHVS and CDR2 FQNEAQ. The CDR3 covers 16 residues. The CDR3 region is CASSLRDRGNTGELFF. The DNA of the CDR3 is TGTGCCAGCAGCTTACGTGACAGGGGGAACACCGGGGAGCTGTTTTTT.

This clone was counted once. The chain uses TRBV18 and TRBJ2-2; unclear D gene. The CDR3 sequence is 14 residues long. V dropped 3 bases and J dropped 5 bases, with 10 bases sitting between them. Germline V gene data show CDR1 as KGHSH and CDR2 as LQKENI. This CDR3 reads CASSPGTRTGELFF. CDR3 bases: TGTGCCAGCTCACCTGGAACCCGGACCGGGGAGCTGTTTTTT.

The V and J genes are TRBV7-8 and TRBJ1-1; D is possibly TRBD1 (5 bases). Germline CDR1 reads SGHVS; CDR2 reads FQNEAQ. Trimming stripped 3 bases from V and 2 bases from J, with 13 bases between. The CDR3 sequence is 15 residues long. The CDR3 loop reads CASSFSGRSNTEAFF. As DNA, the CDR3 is TGTGCCAGCAGCTTCTCGGGACGTTCAAACACTGAAGCTTTCTTT. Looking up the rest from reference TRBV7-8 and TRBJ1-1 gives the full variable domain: GAGVSQSPRYKVAKRGQDVALRCDPISGHVSLFWYQQALGQGPEFLTYFQNEAQLDKSGLPSDRFFAERPEGSVSTLKIQRTQQEDSAVYLCASSFSGRSNTEAFFGQGTRLTVV.

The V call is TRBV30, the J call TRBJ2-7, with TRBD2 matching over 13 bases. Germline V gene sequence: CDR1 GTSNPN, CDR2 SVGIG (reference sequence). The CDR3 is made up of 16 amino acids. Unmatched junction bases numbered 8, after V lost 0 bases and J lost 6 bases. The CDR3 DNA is TGTGCCTGGAGTGTACGGGGGGGACTAGCGGGAACCGAGCAGTACTTC. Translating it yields CAWSVRGGLAGTEQYF. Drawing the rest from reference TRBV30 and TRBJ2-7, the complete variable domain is SQTIHQWPATLVQPVGSPLSLECTVEGTSNPNLYWYRQAAGRGLQLLFYSVGIGQISSEVPQNLSASRPQDRQFILSSKKLLLSDSGFYLCAWSVRGGLAGTEQYFGPGTRLTVT.

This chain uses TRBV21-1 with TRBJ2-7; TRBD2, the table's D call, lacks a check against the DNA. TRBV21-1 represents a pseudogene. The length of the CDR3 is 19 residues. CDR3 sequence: CASSKGGGTSGRAKYEQYF. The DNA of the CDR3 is TGTGCCAGCAGCAAAGGAGGGGGGACTAGCGGGAGGGCCAAGTACGAGCAGTACTTC.

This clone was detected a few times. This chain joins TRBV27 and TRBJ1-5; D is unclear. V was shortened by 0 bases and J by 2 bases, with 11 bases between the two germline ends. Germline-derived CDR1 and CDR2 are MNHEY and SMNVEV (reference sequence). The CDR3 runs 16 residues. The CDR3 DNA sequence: TGTGCCAGCAGTTTATCCCAGGTGACGGGCAATCAGCCCCAGCATTTT. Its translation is CASSLSQVTGNQPQHF.

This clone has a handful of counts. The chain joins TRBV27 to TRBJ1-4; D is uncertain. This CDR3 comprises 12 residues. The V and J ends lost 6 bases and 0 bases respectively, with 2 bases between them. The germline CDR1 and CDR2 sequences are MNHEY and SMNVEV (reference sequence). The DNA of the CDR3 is TGTGCCAGCAGGACAACTAATGAAAAACTGTTTTTT. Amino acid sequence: CASRTTNEKLFF.

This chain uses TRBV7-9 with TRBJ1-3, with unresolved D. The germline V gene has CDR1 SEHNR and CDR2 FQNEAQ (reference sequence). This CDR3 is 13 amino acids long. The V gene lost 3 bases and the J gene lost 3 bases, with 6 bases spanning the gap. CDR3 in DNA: TGTGCCAGCAGCTTCAGAGTTGGAAACACCATATATTTT. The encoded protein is CASSFRVGNTIYF.

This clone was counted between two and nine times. The CDR3 loop reads CASSPEWDSQGNQPQHF. The CDR3 DNA sequence: TGTGCCAGCTCACCTGAATGGGACTCCCAAGGCAATCAGCCCCAGCATTTT. The chain joins TRBV18 to TRBJ1-5; a possible D gene is TRBD1 (5 bases). Germline CDR1 is KGHSH and CDR2 is LQKENI. The CDR3 is made up of 17 amino acids. V was pared by 3 bases and J by 2 bases, with 17 bases between.

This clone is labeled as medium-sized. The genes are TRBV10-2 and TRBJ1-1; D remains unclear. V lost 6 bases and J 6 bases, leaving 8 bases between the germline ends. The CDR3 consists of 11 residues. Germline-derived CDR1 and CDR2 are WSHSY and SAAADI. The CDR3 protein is CASRHGPEAFF. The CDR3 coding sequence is TGCGCCAGCAGACATGGACCTGAAGCTTTCTTT.